This T cell receptor beta chain was captured by sequencing in a study of cytomegalovirus exposure and HLA in healthy donors (dated by TCRdb to the late 2010s). The study in broad terms: An earlier analysis of several hundred of the donors reported under 300 Gb of sequence data and 95 million to 130 million unique TCR beta sequences obtained from around 180 million T cells. Because of strong linkage in the cohort, five DR-DQ haplotypes were treated as single units for association and clustering. A later analysis re-analyzed previously published TCR beta repertoires from 600 to 850 donors and added high-resolution HLA genotyping to study TCR occurrence patterns. In addition to the first cohort of around 670 subjects, a separate validation cohort of over 90 different subjects was used. A later genetic analysis took genome-wide SNP genotypes for about three fifths of the 666 donors and used that subset as a discovery cohort. Rather than drawing on any new phenotypic data, the later analysis identified candidate immune exposures from TCR beta sequences and the way those sequences occurred across donors. Every repertoire in the discovery cohort had been generated on one and the same sequencing platform. On average, 235,054 unique TCR beta nucleotide sequences were sequenced per donor among 398 genotyped donors of the cohort, with 15% to 20% of those sequences being non-productive. Around 320 gigabases of sequencing data and approximately 85 million unique TCR sequences were included in an early release covering roughly 700 HLA-typed donors. To decide whether each TCR beta V gene segment behaved as functional or pseudogenic, an earlier analysis of 587 of the donors relied on high-throughput TCR beta sequencing. Of the roughly 410 genotyped donors, less than 90% were placed in the genetic ancestry cluster associated with self-reported Caucasian donors. Typing coverage differed by locus: A, B, C, DRB1 and DQB1 were typed in about 620-640 donors, DQA1 in about 560, DPA1 in 600 to 610, and DPB1 in 450 to 490. The study profiled the T cell repertoires of fewer than 850 subjects by immunosequencing and related them to cytomegalovirus serostatus. The study aimed to test whether cataloging public T cell receptors could reveal signatures of past pathogen exposure. Donor age, sex, ethnicity and CMV serostatus were compiled together with the repertoire data. Both class I and class II loci were covered by HLA typing, at four-digit resolution. High-throughput TCR immunosequencing, statistical association of individual TCRs with disease status, and machine learning were combined to predict cytomegalovirus infection status.

The cohort was made up of roughly 670 healthy bone marrow donors. All cohort members were sampled while nominally healthy, although unrecorded immune exposures were likely present. The donor was CMV seronegative and belonged to the group of 350 or so seronegative cohort members. Every donor gave a peripheral blood sample, and the peripheral blood mononuclear cells from that sample were used for TCR beta sequencing. The Qiagen DNeasy Blood Extraction Kit was used to extract genomic DNA from the blood cell samples. V is cut by 5 bases and J by 9 bases, and the space between the germline ends is 11 bases. The CDR3 numbers 13 residues from cysteine through phenylalanine. The entry retains the CDR3 DNA only, 39 bases that are in frame from base 1. CDR1 and CDR2, per the germline V gene, are LGHNT and FRNRAP. Concerning this clone: Its specific antigen is unknown. Per-base qualities were not stored, and no clone one base away is much larger.

Findings and caveats that apply to the study as a whole: When HLA alleles, especially DR and DQ, strongly co-occurred, attributing TCR associations to individual alleles was difficult. According to a later analysis, parvovirus B19, influenza, CMV and Epstein-Barr virus appeared linked to several top co-occurrence clusters. An earlier analysis of approximately 570 of the donors showed that most TCR beta V segments appeared in productive rearrangements either about 87% or about 30% of the time, which broadly matched IMGT annotations. The sequencing pipeline was judged likely to have produced a cluster of highly shared sequence variants as a technical artifact. Compared with equally common non-associated chains, HLA-associated TCR beta chains in a later analysis were more clonally expanded and had lower generation probabilities. Correlated functional status among segregating V segments might be attributable to linkage disequilibrium, but an unknown experimental factor could not be ruled out. Cytomegalovirus status was reported to be diagnosed by the classifier with high specificity and sensitivity in both the original and validation cohorts. According to a later genetic analysis, donors in an Asian-associated ancestry cluster had fewer N-insertions in productive TCRs than the approximately 670-donor mean. Approximately 16 rarely observed V segments, including chromosome 9 orphons, were excluded from the earlier analysis of approximately 500 of the donors because counts were too low. Specific HLA alleles were associated with some 15,000 TCR beta sequences at a false discovery rate of 0.05 in a later analysis. A further reported finding was that TCR beta sequences accurately predicted the HLA-A and HLA-B alleles for most subjects in the first cohort. Three of the identified cytomegalovirus-associated TCR beta chains were confirmed in vitro to be specific for cytomegalovirus antigens. In the study, around 150 TCR beta chains were listed as associated with cytomegalovirus. Presence/absence analyses assumed roughly uniform sequencing depth across donors, an assumption that may not hold. Some IMGT-functional V segments, including TRBV6-2 and TRBV6-3, could not be distinguished by the 87-base-pair reads and were therefore excluded. Most TCR sequences were seen in very few donors, while some public TCRs were found in many individuals. The authors suggested that the approach could potentially be generalized to other disease states and immunological phenotypes. According to a later analysis, most CMV-associated TCR beta chains appeared to be HLA-restricted, and the HLA associations seemed to be driven largely by CMV exposure. Because HLA typing was unavailable for some donors at each locus, only the typed subset was used in association tests. In a later analysis, TCR association rates were found to vary across HLA loci, with the most associated TCRs seen for DRB1 alleles and the fewest for HLA-C alleles. The only immune exposure information available for the cohort was CMV serostatus. The cohort was sequenced for TCR beta chains only, and without alpha or paired-chain data the features that could be detected were limited. In a later genetic analysis, a missense DCLRE1C variant was associated with V-gene and J-gene trimming of TCR beta chains, and the association was replicated in an independent cohort.

The protocol used for the library was the immunoSEQ multiplex PCR assay. For the multiplex PCR, a mixture combining 60 forward primers for TCR Vbeta segments and 13 reverse primers for TCR Jbeta segments was used. The CDR3 region of rearranged TCR beta genes was amplified from genomic DNA with a multiplex PCR assay. Amplified TCR beta libraries were sequenced as 87-base-pair reads on the Illumina HiSeq System. The authors processed their data as follows. Across the roughly 670 repertoires, a later analysis counted tens of millions of unique TCR beta chains, roughly 11 million of which were shared by at least two donors. Raw reads were error-corrected and collapsed into unique sequences with a nearest-neighbor algorithm that merged closely related sequences to remove PCR and sequencing errors. Alignment of CDR3 sequences to IMGT reference sequences was used to assign V, D and J gene segments. For a sequence to be retained, a match of at least six nucleotides was required to both a V gene segment and a J gene segment. A rearrangement counted as productive if the CDR3 had no stop codons and remained in frame with V and J, and every other rearrangement counted as non-productive. CDR3 was defined by IMGT convention, running from the second conserved V-encoded cysteine to the conserved J-encoded phenylalanine. The earlier analysis of about 610 of the donors excluded any sequence lacking an unambiguous match to a single V gene segment. In an earlier analysis of 450 to 750 of the donors, a V segment was called functional when productive rearrangements were above 56.7%, and segregating when the standard deviation between donors exceeded 5%. A statistical classification framework was developed to diagnose cytomegalovirus status using the catalog of TCR beta chain sequences. In a later analysis, V and J genes were assigned by comparing TCR nucleotide sequences against IMGT/GENE-DB human TR gene sequences. The TCRdist pipeline was used in a later analysis to assign CDR3 sequences and most-parsimonious VDJ recombination scenarios. In a later analysis, each TCR beta chain was defined by its CDR3 amino acid sequence together with its V-gene family, and reads lacking a unique V-gene family were excluded. A later analysis removed 600 or so highly shared, low-generation-probability nucleotide sequences to deal with suspected cross-contamination and a sequencing artifact. In a later analysis, a clonal expansion index for each public chain was calculated from normalized within-repertoire ranks of inferred template counts. Generation probabilities in a later analysis came from a VDJ recombination model fitted to out-of-frame rearrangements, and those results were checked against IGoR. In a later analysis, hypergeometric tests were used to score TCR-TCR, TCR-HLA and TCR-CMV co-occurrence, with a repertoire-size bias correction applied to TCR pairs. A later analysis estimated false discovery rates by permuting HLA or CMV assignments 20 times. In a later analysis, co-occurring TCRs were grouped using DBSCAN, and TCRdist sequence similarity was added for clustering within HLA-allele-positive subsets. Repertoires with fewer than 30,000 or more than 120,000 public chains were left out of co-occurrence clustering, as were five repertoires with anomalous nucleotide sharing. As stored in TCRdb, this immuneACCESS dataset retains in-frame rearrangements with V and J assigned. A fraction of the clones does not appear; measured against another copy, unresolved V genes explain less than half of the discrepancy, and the remainder lacks a known reason. V, J and clone size are taken as reported in that table, and D and trimming were inferred from the DNA itself. In all, the sample holds around 120,000 clones, and roughly 83% of those were seen once. 2% to 2.5% of the sample is held by the ten biggest clonotypes.

The TCR comes from a man in his late teens or twenties in good health and CMV-seronegative. Sequencing input: PBMCs. The chain is made from TRBV12-5 and TRBJ1-6, with the identity of the D gene unclear. The DNA sequence is given as TGTGCTAGTGGTCTAGGTGGCAGTTCACCCCTCCACTTT. Its coded protein is CASGLGGSSPLHF.